One sample yielded the 4 T cell receptor beta chains listed below, sequenced in a study of spatial heterogeneity in lung cancer (dated by TCRdb to about 2019). Reading the label with the study, this specimen's time point is: sample taken at primary tumor resection. Broader findings and caveats from the paper: The tumor nonsynonymous mutation count correlated with the number of expanded alpha and beta TCRs within the tumor.

The library was built by means of 5' RACE. Sequencing was carried out with a NextSeq 500. TCRdb took the public reads, trimmed them with fastp at Q25, ran MiXCR for clone calling and kept in-frame beta chains. Under each unique CDR3 protein, matching rows form one entry showing the most common genes and DNA. Counted in this sample were about 3,100 distinct CDR3 sequences; 10% to 13% of them appeared once. The top ten constitute 10% to 15% of the sample. No antigen has been assigned to these receptors. Sequencing was performed on lung tumor tissue, taken at surgery. These receptors originate from a male donor with early-stage non-small cell lung cancer.

By its share, this clonotype is medium-sized. The rearrangement links TRBV18 to TRBJ2-5, with D possibly TRBD2 on 5 matching bases. In germline, CDR1 is KGHSH, CDR2 LQKENI. The V end was cut by 4 bases, the J end by 5 bases, with 11 bases between. This CDR3 region has 13 residues. The CDR3 DNA reads as TGTGCCAGCTCACTGACACAGCGGGAGACCCAGTACTTC. This codes for CASSLTQRETQYF.

This clonotype has a single count. The chain joins TRBV4-2 to TRBJ1-1, with D maybe TRBD1 (6 bases). Germline CDR1 is LGHNA and CDR2 is YNFKEQ. The CDR3 contains 18 residues. Trimming took off 6 bases at V and 0 bases at J, with 23 bases between the two ends. The CDR3 is CASSPDYGQRPLNTEAFF. In nucleotides, the CDR3 is TGTGCCAGCAGTCCGGACTATGGACAGAGGCCCTTGAACACTGAAGCTTTCTTT.

The rearrangement joins TRBV27 to TRBJ2-7; D not resolved. Deletions cut 0 bases from V and 2 bases from J, with 14 bases between. This CDR3 spans 16 amino acids. Germline CDR1 and CDR2: MNHEY and SMNVEV (reference sequence). The CDR3 spells CASSLSSGSSPYEQYF. As DNA, the CDR3 is TGTGCCAGCAGTTTATCGAGTGGGTCTAGTCCCTACGAGCAGTACTTC.

This clonotype is deemed medium-sized. The chain uses TRBV20-1 and TRBJ1-6; TRBD1 might be the D (5 bases). V gave up 0 bases and J gave up 0 bases, with 15 bases separating them. The V gene's germline CDR1 is DFQATT and CDR2 SNEGSKA (reference sequence). CDR3 size: 18 residues. The CDR3, as DNA: TGCAGTGCTAGAGATGCCGCCGGGGCCGTCTCCTATAATTCACCCCTCCACTTT. It codes for CSARDAAGAVSYNSPLHF.